The 10 T cell receptor beta chains reported below all come from one sample, sequenced in a study of T-cell reconstitution after alpha-beta-depleted transplantation in children. Unique molecular identifiers were used in preparing the TCRbeta library. Via MiXCR, TCRdb re-called the PCR reads, giving one row per CDR3 protein. The sample lists 130,000 or so distinct CDR3 sequences, 8.5% to 10% occurring once. Specimen: PBMCs, mostly from graft donor cells, collected 180 days after TCRalphabeta/CD19-depleted stem cell transplant. These receptors all come from a girl under three years old who had a stem cell transplant for combined immunodeficiency, so the T cells may come from the graft donor.

This sequence joins TRBV19 and TRBJ2-1; 12 bases match TRBD2. V gave up 5 bases and J gave up 8 bases; unmatched junction bases: 10. This CDR3 region has 16 residues. CDR1 is LNHDA, CDR2 SQIVND, per germline (reference sequence). The CDR3: CASSFLTSGGEDEQFF. For the CDR3, the DNA is TGTGCCAGTAGTTTTCTGACTAGCGGGGGAGAGGATGAGCAGTTCTTC.

This clonotype appeared a few times. This rearrangement joins TRBV16 to TRBJ2-7; possible D gene TRBD1, 6 bases. This CDR3 comprises 15 residues. Germline CDR1 is KGHSY and CDR2 is FQNENV. Trimming pared 0 bases from V and 2 bases from J, leaving 11 bases between. CDR3 in amino acids: CASSQSVGQPYEQYF. The CDR3 bases are TGTGCCAGCAGCCAATCGGTAGGACAGCCCTACGAGCAGTACTTC.

By share, this clonotype counts as medium-sized. This chain joins TRBV20-1 and TRBJ2-4; no reliable D call. The V gene lost 4 bases and the J gene lost 1 base, with 11 bases spanning the gap. The CDR3 totals 14 residues. CDR1 and CDR2 (germline): DFQATT, SNEGSKA (reference sequence). Here the CDR3 reads CSATFGRAKNIQYF. The CDR3 DNA reads TGCAGTGCTACCTTTGGCAGGGCCAAAAACATTCAGTACTTC.

A few counts support this clonotype. The rearrangement joins TRBV2 to TRBJ2-3; 10 nucleotides agree with TRBD1. This CDR3 contains 18 residues. Looked up from germline, CDR1 is SNHLY and CDR2 is FYNNEI. The V gene end was trimmed by 4 bases and the J gene end by 4 bases; junction bases not matched to a gene: 14. CDR3 region: CASSVASPDRGSADTQYF. In DNA, the CDR3 is TGTGCCAGCAGTGTTGCCTCGCCGGACAGGGGGTCGGCAGATACGCAGTATTTT.

Only a few counts were recorded for this clonotype. J is TRBJ2-7 and V is TRBV7-9; tentatively, D is TRBD2 (5 bases). Germline-derived CDR1 and CDR2 are SEHNR and FQNEAQ (reference sequence). Trimming stripped 0 bases from V and 4 bases from J, with 10 bases between. CDR3 length equals 14 residues. CDR3 nucleotides: TGTGCCAGCAGCTTAGCGGGAGAACAGTACGAGCAGTACTTC. Translation gives CASSLAGEQYEQYF.

This clonotype was found a few times. The chain employs TRBV10-2 and TRBJ2-7; no clear D. Germline V gene sequence: CDR1 WSHSY, CDR2 SAAADI. V was cut by 2 bases and J by 2 bases, with 10 bases left in between. This CDR3 comprises 14 residues. The CDR3 spells CASSETILAYEQYF. The CDR3 nucleotides are TGCGCCAGCAGTGAGACTATCCTCGCCTACGAGCAGTACTTC.

This clonotype was observed a few times. The chain's CDR3 is CSVAGAGTQYF. The CDR3 DNA is TGCAGCGTGGCAGGGGCTGGGACCCAGTACTTC. The chain joins TRBV29-1 to TRBJ2-5, with D maybe TRBD1 (6 bases). Germline CDR1 and CDR2: SQVTM and ANQGSEA. This CDR3 is built from 11 residues. V lost 6 bases and J lost 7, with 12 bases in between.

The V call is TRBV12-3 or TRBV12-4, the J call TRBJ1-5; D is ambiguous. The CDR3 consists of 14 residues. Trimming stripped 2 bases from V and 7 bases from J, with 12 bases between. The CDR3 bases are TGTGCCAGCAGTTTACTAGGGCACGGACAGCCCCAGCATTTT. Protein product: CASSLLGHGQPQHF.

This clonotype was picked up a small number of times. This chain links TRBV9 with TRBJ2-1, with D unclear. The CDR3 has 13 amino acids. V shed 7 bases and J shed 0 bases, with 8 bases lying between them. Germline CDR1 and CDR2: SGDLS and YYNGEE. CDR3 sequence: CASATGSYNEQFF. The CDR3 bases are TGTGCCAGCGCGACGGGCTCCTACAATGAGCAGTTCTTC.

This clonotype was counted between two and nine times. The chain links TRBV12-5 to TRBJ2-1; 10 bases are shared with TRBD2. V dropped 0 bases and J dropped 2; count of bases not matched to a gene: 13. This CDR3 has 20 amino acids. The germline gives CDR1 LGHNT, CDR2 FRNRAP. CDR3 in amino acids: CASGLVPPLTGTSAYNEQFF. For the CDR3, the DNA is TGTGCTAGTGGTTTGGTACCCCCCCTTACCGGGACTAGCGCCTACAATGAGCAGTTCTTC. Drawing the rest from reference TRBV12-5 and TRBJ2-1, the complete variable domain is DARVTQTPRHKVTEMGQEVTMRCQPILGHNTVFWYRQTMMQGLELLAYFRNRAPLDDSGMPKDRFSAEMPDATLATLKIQPSEPRDSAVYFCASGLVPPLTGTSAYNEQFFGPGTRLTVL.